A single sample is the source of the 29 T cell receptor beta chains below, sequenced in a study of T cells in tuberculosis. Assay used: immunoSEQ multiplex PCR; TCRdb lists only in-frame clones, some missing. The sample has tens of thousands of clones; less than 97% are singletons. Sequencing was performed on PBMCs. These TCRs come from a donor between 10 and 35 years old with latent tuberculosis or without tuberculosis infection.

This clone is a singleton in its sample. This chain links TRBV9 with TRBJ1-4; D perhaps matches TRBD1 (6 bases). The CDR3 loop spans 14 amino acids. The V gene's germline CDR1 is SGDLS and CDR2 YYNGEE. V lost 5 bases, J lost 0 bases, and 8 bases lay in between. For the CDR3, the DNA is TGTGCCAGCAGTAGACAGGCAACTAATGAAAAACTGTTTTTT. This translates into CASSRQATNEKLFF.

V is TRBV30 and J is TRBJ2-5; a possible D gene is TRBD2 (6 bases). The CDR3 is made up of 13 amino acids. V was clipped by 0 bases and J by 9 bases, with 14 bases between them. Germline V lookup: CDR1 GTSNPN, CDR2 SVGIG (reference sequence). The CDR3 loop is CAWSVGGGLAQYF. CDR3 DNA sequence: TGTGCCTGGAGTGTGGGAGGAGGACTGGCCCAGTACTTC.

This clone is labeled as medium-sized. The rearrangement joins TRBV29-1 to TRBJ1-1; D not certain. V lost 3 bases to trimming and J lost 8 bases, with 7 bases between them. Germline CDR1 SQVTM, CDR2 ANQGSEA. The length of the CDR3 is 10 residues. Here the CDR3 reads CSVDAGEAFF. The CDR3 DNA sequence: TGCAGCGTTGACGCCGGGGAAGCTTTCTTT. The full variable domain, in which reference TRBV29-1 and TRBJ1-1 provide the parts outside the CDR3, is SAVISQKPSRDICQRGTSLTIQCQVDSQVTMMFWYRQQPGQSLTLIATANQGSEATYESGFVIDKFPISRPNLTFSTLTVSNMSPEDSSIYLCSVDAGEAFFGQGTRLTVV.

The CDR3 loop reads CASTTGGPPDTQYF. For the CDR3, the DNA is TGTGCCAGCACCACAGGGGGCCCCCCAGATACGCAGTATTTT. The chain employs TRBV6-1 and TRBJ2-3; 9 positions agree with TRBD1. CDR1 MNHNS and CDR2 SASEGT come from the germline V gene. Trimming cost V 7 bases and J 4 bases; bases outside gene matches: 6. The CDR3 has 14 residues.

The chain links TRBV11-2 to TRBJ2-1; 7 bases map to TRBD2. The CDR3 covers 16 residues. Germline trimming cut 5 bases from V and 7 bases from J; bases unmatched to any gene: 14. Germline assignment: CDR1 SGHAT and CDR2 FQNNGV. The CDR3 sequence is CASSLPVGGAWNEQFF. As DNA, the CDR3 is TGTGCCAGCAGCCTCCCGGTGGGAGGGGCATGGAATGAGCAGTTCTTC.

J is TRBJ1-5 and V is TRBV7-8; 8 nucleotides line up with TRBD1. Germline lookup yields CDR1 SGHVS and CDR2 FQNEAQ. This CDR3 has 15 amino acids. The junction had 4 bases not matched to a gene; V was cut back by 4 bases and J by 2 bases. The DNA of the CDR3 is TGTGCCAGCAGCTCCGCGGGACAGGGCAATCAGCCCCAGCATTTT. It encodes CASSSAGQGNQPQHF.

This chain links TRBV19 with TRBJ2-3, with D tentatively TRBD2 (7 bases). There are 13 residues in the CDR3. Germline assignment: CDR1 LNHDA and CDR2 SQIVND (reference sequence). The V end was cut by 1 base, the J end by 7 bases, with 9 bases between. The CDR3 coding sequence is TGTGCCAGTAGTATAGCGGGGGGCAATACGCAGTATTTT. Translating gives CASSIAGGNTQYF.

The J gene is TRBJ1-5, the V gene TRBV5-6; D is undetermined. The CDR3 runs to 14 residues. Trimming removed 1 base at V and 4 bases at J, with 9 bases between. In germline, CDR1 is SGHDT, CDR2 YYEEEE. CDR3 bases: TGTGCCAGCAGCTTGTGGGTCGGGAATCAGCCCCAGCATTTT. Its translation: CASSLWVGNQPQHF.

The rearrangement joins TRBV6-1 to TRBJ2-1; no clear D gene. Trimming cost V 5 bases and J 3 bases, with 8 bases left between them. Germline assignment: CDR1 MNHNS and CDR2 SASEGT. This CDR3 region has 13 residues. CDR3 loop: CASSPRGYNEQFF. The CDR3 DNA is TGTGCCAGCAGTCCACGAGGCTACAATGAGCAGTTCTTC.

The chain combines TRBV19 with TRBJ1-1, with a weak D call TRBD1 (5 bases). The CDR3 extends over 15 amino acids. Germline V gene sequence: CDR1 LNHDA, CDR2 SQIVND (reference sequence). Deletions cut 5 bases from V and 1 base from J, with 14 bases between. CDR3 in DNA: TGTGCCAGTAGTGCCTCGGGGGTTGCGAACACTGAAGCTTTCTTT. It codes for CASSASGVANTEAFF. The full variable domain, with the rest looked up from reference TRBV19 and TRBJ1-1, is DGGITQSPKYLFRKEGQNVTLSCEQNLNHDAMYWYRQDPGQGLRLIYYSQIVNDFQKGDIAEGYSVSREKKESFPLTVTSAQKNPTAFYLCASSASGVANTEAFFGQGTRLTVV.

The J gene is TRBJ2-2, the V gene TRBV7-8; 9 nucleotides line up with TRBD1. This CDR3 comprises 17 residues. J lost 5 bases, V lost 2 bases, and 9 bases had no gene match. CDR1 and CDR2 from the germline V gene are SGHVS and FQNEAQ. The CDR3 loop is CASSLRPGQGGTGELFF. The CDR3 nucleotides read TGTGCCAGCAGCTTACGACCGGGACAGGGAGGGACCGGGGAGCTGTTTTTT.

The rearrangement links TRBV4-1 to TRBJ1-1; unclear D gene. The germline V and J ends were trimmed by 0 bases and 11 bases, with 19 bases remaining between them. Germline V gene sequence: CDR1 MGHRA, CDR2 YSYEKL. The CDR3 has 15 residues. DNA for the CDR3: TGCGCCAGCAGCCAAGAAGGATCGGCCCCCGGGGTGGCTTTCTTT. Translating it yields CASSQEGSAPGVAFF.

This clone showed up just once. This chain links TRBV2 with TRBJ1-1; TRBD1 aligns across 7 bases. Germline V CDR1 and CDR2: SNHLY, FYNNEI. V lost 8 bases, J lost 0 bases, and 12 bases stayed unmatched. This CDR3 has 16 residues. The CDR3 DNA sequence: TGTGCCAGCCCCCAGGGGGAAACCGACATGAACACTGAAGCTTTCTTT. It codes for CASPQGETDMNTEAFF.

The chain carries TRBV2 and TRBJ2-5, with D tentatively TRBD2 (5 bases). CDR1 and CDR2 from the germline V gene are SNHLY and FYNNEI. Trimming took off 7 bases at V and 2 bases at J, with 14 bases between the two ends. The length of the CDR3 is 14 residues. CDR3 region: CASKERRGQETQYF. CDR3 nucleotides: TGTGCCAGCAAGGAGCGTAGAGGGCAAGAGACCCAGTACTTC.

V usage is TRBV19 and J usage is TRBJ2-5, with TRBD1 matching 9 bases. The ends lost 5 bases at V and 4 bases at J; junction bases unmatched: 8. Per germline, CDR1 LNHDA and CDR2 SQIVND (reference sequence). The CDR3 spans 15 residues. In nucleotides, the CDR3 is TGTGCCAGTAGTTCTACAGGGGGCCGGGGAGAGACCCAGTACTTC. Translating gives CASSSTGGRGETQYF. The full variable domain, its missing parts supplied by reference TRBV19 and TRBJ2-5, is DGGITQSPKYLFRKEGQNVTLSCEQNLNHDAMYWYRQDPGQGLRLIYYSQIVNDFQKGDIAEGYSVSREKKESFPLTVTSAQKNPTAFYLCASSSTGGRGETQYFGPGTRLLVL.

In DNA form, the CDR3 reads TGTGCCATCAGACAGGGTTTGGGCAATCAGCCCCAGCATTTT. The encoded protein is CAIRQGLGNQPQHF. The chain links TRBV10-3 to TRBJ1-5, with D maybe TRBD1 (6 bases). CDR3 length equals 14 residues. V was shortened by 6 bases and J by 2 bases, with 11 bases between the two germline ends. CDR1 is ENHRY and CDR2 is SYGVKD in the germline V gene.

The chain's CDR3 is CASSGTGVGTEAFF. The CDR3 DNA sequence: TGCGCCAGCAGTGGAACAGGGGTCGGCACTGAAGCTTTCTTT. This chain links TRBV10-1 with TRBJ1-1; 7 nucleotides match TRBD1. This CDR3 comprises 14 residues. V lost 4 bases to trimming and J lost 4 bases; unmatched junction nucleotides: 6. Germline V gene sequence: CDR1 WNHNN, CDR2 SYGVQD (reference sequence).

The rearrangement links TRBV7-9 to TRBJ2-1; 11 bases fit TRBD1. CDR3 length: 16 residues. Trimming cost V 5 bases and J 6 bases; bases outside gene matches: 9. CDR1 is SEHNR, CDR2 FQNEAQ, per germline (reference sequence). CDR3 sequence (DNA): TGTGCCAGCAGCGCCCAGGACAGGGGGCGGTTCAATGAGCAGTTCTTC. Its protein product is CASSAQDRGRFNEQFF.

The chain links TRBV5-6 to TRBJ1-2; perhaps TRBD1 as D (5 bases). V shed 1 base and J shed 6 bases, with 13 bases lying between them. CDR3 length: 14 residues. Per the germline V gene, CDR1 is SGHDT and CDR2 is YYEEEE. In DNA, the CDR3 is TGTGCCAGCAGCTTGATCCAGGGCTTGGATGGCTACACCTTC. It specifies CASSLIQGLDGYTF.

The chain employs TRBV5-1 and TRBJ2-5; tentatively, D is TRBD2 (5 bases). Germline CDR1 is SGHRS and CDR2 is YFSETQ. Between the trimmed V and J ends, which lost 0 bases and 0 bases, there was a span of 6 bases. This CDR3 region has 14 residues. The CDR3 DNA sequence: TGCGCCAGCAGCTTGGTGAGGGACCAAGAGACCCAGTACTTC. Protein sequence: CASSLVRDQETQYF.

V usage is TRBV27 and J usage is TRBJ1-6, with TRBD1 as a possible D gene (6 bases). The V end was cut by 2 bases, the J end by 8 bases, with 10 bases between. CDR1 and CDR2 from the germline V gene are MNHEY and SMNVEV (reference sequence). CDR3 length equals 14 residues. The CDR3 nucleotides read TGTGCCAGCAGTTTACGGGGGGCTTATTCACCCCTCCACTTT. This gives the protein CASSLRGAYSPLHF.

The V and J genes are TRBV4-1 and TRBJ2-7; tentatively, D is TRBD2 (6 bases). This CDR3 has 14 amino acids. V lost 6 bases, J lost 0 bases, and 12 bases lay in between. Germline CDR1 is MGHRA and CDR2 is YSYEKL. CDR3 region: CASRPLGGSYEQYF. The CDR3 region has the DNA TGCGCCAGCAGACCGTTGGGGGGCTCCTACGAGCAGTACTTC.

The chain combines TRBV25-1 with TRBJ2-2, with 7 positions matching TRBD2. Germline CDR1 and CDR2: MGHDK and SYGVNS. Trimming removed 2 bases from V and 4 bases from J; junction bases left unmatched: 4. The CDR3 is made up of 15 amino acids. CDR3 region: CASSEGRGGTGELFF. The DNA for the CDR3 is TGTGCCAGCAGTGAAGGGAGGGGAGGCACCGGGGAGCTGTTTTTT.

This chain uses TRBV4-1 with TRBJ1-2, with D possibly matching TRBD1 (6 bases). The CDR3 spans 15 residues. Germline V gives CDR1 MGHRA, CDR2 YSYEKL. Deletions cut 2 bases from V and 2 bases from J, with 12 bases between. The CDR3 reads CASSQPKDRNYGYTF. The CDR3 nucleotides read TGCGCCAGCAGCCAACCTAAGGACAGAAACTATGGCTACACCTTC.

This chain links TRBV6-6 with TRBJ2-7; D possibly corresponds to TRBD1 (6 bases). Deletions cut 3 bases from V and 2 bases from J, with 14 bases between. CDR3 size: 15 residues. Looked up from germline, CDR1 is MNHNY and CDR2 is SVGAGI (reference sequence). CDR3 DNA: TGTGCCAGCAGTTATAGGGGACAAGGACCCTACGAGCAGTACTTC. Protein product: CASSYRGQGPYEQYF.

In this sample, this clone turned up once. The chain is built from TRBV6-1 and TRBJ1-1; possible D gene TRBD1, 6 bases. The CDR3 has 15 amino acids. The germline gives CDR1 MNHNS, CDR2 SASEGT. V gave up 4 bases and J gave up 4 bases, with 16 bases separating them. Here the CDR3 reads CASSGQGLVGTEAFF. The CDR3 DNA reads TGTGCCAGCAGTGGGCAGGGGCTAGTGGGCACTGAAGCTTTCTTT.

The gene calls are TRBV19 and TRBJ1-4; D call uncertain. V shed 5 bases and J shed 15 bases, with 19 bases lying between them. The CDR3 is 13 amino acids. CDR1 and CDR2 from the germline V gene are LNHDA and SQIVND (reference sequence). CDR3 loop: CASSRALGESLFF. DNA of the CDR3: TGTGCCAGTAGTCGAGCCCTTGGTGAATCTTTGTTTTTT. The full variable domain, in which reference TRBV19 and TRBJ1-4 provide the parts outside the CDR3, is DGGITQSPKYLFRKEGQNVTLSCEQNLNHDAMYWYRQDPGQGLRLIYYSQIVNDFQKGDIAEGYSVSREKKESFPLTVTSAQKNPTAFYLCASSRALGESLFFGSGTQLSVL.

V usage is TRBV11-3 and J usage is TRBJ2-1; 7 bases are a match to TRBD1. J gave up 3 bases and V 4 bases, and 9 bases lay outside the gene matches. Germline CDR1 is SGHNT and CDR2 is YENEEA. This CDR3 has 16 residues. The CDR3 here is CASSSAGGLGYNEQFF. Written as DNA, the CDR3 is TGTGCCAGCAGCTCCGCAGGGGGATTAGGCTACAATGAGCAGTTCTTC.

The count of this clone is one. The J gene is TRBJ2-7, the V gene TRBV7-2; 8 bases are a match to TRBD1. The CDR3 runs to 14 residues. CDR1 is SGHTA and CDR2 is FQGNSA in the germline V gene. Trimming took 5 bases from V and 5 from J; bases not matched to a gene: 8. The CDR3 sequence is CASSPDRALHEQYF. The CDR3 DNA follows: TGTGCCAGCAGCCCGGACAGGGCGCTACACGAGCAGTACTTC.